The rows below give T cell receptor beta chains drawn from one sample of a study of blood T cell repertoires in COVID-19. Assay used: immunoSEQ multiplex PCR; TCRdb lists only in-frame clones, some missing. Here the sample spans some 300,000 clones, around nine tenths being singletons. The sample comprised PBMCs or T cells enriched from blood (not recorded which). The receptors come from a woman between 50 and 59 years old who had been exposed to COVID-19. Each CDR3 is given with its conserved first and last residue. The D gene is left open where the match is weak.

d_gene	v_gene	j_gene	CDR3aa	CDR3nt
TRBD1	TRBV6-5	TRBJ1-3	CASTATGDGNTIYF	TGTGCCAGCACCGCGACAGGGGACGGAAACACCATATATTTT
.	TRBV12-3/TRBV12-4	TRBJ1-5	CASGRGDQPQHF	TGTGCCAGCGGGAGGGGGGATCAGCCCCAGCATTTT
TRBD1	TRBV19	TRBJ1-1	CASRRPGGMGTEAFF	TGTGCCAGTAGGAGGCCAGGGGGCATGGGGACTGAAGCTTTCTTT
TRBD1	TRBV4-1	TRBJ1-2	CASSQGQGNHYGYTF	TGCGCCAGCAGCCAAGGACAGGGGAATCACTATGGCTACACCTTC
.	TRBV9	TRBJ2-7	CASSVGVGAAYEQYF	TGTGCCAGCAGCGTAGGAGTGGGGGCGGCCTACGAGCAGTACTTC
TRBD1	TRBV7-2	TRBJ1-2	CASSLAPRPGQGDYGYTF	TGTGCCAGCAGCTTAGCCCCCCGTCCCGGACAGGGGGACTATGGCTACACCTTC
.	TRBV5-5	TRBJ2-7	CASSLDGGRYEQYF	TGTGCCAGCAGCTTGGATGGCGGTCGCTACGAGCAGTACTTC
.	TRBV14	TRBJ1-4	CASSQRQNEKLFF	TGTGCCAGCAGCCAGCGCCAAAATGAAAAACTGTTTTTT
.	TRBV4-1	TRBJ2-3	CASSQTGAGEDTQYF	TGCGCCAGCAGCCAGACAGGGGCGGGGGAAGATACGCAGTATTTT
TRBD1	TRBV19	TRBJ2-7	CASSEGQGVEQYF	TGTGCCAGTAGCGAGGGACAGGGGGTCGAGCAGTACTTC
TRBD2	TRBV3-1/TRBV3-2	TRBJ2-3	CASSLLSGGTDTQYF	TGTGCCAGCAGCCTCCTTAGCGGGGGTACAGATACGCAGTATTTT
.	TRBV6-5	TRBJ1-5	CASTLTGGQPQHF	TGTGCCAGCACGTTAACCGGGGGTCAGCCCCAGCATTTT